This entry features one T cell receptor (beta chain) sequence. Deletions cut 0 bases from V and 5 bases from J, with 7 bases between. CDR3 length equals 13 residues. Germline CDR1 reads MNHEY; CDR2 reads SVGAGI. The data belong to a study of blood T cell repertoires in COVID-19. Study at large: Specimens from acute and convalescent COVID-19 originated in the United States, Italy and Spain.

Under the authors' procedure: Reference gene primer amplification gave nucleated cell count estimates. TCRdb's copy holds only in-frame clones and misses some; the assay was immunoSEQ multiplex PCR. V and J calls plus clone size are reproduced from that table; the DNA served to infer D and trimming. The top ten clones hold 0.85% to 1.3% of a sample with roughly 360,000 clones, roughly 86% of them seen once. The rearrangement joins TRBV6-5 to TRBJ1-1, with D unresolved. What was sequenced was peripheral blood. The clonotype comes from a human donor with acute or convalescent COVID-19. The donor label of this sample is uncertain. CDR3 loop: CASSYSPGTEAFF. Here the CDR3 DNA reads TGTGCCAGCAGTTACTCGCCGGGGACTGAAGCTTTCTTT.